This section outlines one TCR beta chain sequence together with its context. Its target is unknown. This CDR3 region has 16 residues. Per the germline V gene, CDR1 is MGHRA and CDR2 is YSYEKL. With V trimmed by 8 bases and J by 8 bases, 12 bases remained unmatched. The sample comes from a study of CD8+CD57+ T cells in acquired aplastic anemia. Study-level information: Sorted CD4+ and CD8+ cells gave a mean 3.2 ug DNA, range 0.2 to 27.4 ug. Healthy donors averaged approximately 9.8 million reads for CD4+ cells.

Study-level results: The number of CD8+ CDR3 sequences shared by patients and controls was approximately 28. No significant patient-versus-control difference appeared in CD8+ Simpson's diversity.

TCR beta VDJ and CDR3 were profiled, and genomic DNA was the template. TCRdb independently ran MiXCR on the reads; one entry per CDR3 protein. The sample carries 400,000 to 450,000 distinct CDR3 sequences, 55% to 75% recorded once. Sequenced material: sorted CD4+, CD8+, or CD8+CD57+ T cells (not recorded which) from PBMCs. The rearrangement links TRBV4-1 to TRBJ1-6; 10 nucleotides align to TRBD1. This sequence originates from a human donor in good health, serving as a control. The CDR3 protein is CASPLDTGTGDSPLHF. DNA for the CDR3: TGCGCCAGCCCCTTAGATACCGGGACAGGGGATTCACCCCTCCACTTT.